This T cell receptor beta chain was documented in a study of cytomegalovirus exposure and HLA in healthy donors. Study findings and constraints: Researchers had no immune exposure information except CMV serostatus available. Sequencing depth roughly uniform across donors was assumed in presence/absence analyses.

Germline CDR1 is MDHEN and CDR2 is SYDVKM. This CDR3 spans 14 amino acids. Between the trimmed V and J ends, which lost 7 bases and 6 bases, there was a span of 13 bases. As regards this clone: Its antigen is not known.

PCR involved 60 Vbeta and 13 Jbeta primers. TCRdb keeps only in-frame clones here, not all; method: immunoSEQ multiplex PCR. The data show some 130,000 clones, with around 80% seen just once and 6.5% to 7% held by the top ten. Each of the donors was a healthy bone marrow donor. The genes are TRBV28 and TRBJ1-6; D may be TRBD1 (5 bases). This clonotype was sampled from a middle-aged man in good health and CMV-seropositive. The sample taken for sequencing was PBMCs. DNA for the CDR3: TGTGCCAGCATCGAGTCCAGGGCTAATTCACCCCTCCACTTT. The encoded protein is CASIESRANSPLHF. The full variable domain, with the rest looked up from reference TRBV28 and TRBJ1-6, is DVKVTQSSRYLVKRTGEKVFLECVQDMDHENMFWYRQDPGLGLRLIYFSYDVKMKEKGDIPEGYSVSREKKERFSLILESASTNQTSMYLCASIESRANSPLHFGNGTRLTVT.